This entry lists 2 T cell receptor beta chains sequenced from one sample in a study of T cell responses to AZD1222 COVID-19 vaccine. Profiled with immunoSEQ multiplex PCR; TCRdb holds only in-frame clones, not every one. The data contain about 150,000 clones, 75% to 90% of them seen just once; the ten biggest clones take up roughly a tenth. This specimen was peripheral blood, taken 28 days after the second AZD1222 dose. These receptors were obtained from an adult who received the AZD1222 COVID-19 vaccine.

Written as DNA, the CDR3 is TGTGCCAGCAGCTTAGGAGGGGCTAGTAGCACAGATACGCAGTATTTT. Amino acids: CASSLGGASSTDTQYF. The rearrangement uses TRBV7-6 and TRBJ2-3; D might be TRBD1 or TRBD2, each matching 5 bases. The CDR3 is made up of 16 amino acids. V was trimmed by 1 base and J by 0 bases, leaving 11 bases between them. Germline V gene data show CDR1 as SGHVS and CDR2 as FNYEAQ.

The CDR3 region has the DNA TGTGCCAGCAGCCCTGGGACTTGGGATGAAAAACTGTTTTTT. Its protein product is CASSPGTWDEKLFF. This chain links TRBV7-8 with TRBJ1-4; a weak D match, TRBD1 (5 bases). Trimming removed 5 bases from V and 6 bases from J, with 13 bases in between. The CDR3 covers 14 residues. Germline values: CDR1 SGHVS, CDR2 FQNEAQ.